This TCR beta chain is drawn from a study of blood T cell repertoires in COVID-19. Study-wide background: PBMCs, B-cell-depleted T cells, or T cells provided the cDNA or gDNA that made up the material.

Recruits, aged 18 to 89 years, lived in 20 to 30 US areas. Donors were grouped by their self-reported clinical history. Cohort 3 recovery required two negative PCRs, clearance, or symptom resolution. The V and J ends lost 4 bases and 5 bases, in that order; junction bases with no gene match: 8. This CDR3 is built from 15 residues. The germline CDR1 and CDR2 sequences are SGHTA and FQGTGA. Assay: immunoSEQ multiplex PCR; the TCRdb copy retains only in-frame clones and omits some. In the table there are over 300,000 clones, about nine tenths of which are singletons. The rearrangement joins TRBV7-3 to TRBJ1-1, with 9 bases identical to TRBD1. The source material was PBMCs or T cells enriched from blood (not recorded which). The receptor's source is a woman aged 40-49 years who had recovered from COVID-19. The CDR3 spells CASSSPQGARTEAFF. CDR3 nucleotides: TGTGCCAGCAGCTCCCCACAGGGGGCGCGTACTGAAGCTTTCTTT.